This T cell receptor beta chain was identified during a study of blood T cell repertoires in COVID-19. Overall study context: PBMCs, B-cell-depleted T cells, or T cells provided the cDNA or gDNA that made up the material.

Generated by immunoSEQ multiplex PCR, the TCRdb table keeps only in-frame clones and is missing some. The table includes roughly 260,000 clones, around 89% detected once. Germline trimming cut 9 bases from V and 6 bases from J; bases unmatched to any gene: 6. This CDR3 has 13 amino acids. Germline assignment: CDR1 ENHRY and CDR2 SYGVKD. The receptor was derived from a woman aged 40 to 49 with acute or convalescent COVID-19. The sequenced sample consisted of peripheral blood. The rearrangement links TRBV10-3 to TRBJ2-1, with 9 bases matching TRBD1. CDR3 bases: TGTGCCATACAGGGGGCGGTCTCCAATGAGCAGTTCTTC. Protein sequence: CAIQGAVSNEQFF.